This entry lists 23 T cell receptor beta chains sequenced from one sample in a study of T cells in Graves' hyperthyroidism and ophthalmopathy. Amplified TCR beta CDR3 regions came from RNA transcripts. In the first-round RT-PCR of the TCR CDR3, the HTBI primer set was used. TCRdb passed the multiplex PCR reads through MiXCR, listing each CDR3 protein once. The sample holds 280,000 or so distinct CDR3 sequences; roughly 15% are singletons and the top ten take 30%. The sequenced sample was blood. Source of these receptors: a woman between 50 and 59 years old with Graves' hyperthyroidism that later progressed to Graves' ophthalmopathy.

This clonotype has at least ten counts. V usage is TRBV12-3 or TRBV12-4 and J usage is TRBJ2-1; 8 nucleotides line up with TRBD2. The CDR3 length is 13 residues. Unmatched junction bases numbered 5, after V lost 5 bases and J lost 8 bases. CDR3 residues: CASSNGLADEQFF. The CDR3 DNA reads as TGTGCCAGCAGTAACGGACTAGCTGATGAGCAGTTCTTC.

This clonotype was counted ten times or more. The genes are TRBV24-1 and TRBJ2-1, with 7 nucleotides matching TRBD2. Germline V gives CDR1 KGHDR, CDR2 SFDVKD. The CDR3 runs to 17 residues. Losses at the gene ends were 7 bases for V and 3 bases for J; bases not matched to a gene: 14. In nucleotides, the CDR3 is TGTGCCACCAGCGGTTCGGGTGCGGGAGCGTACTACAATGAGCAGTTCTTC. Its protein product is CATSGSGAGAYYNEQFF.

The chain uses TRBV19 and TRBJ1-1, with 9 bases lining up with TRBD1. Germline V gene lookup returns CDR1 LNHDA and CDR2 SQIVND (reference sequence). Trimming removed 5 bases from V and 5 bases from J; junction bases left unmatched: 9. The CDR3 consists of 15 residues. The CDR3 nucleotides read TGTGCCAGTAGTTCTAAGGACAGGGGAAGGACTGAAGCTTTCTTT. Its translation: CASSSKDRGRTEAFF.

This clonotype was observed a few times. The CDR3: CASSSYSEQYF. DNA of the CDR3: TGTGCCAGTAGTAGCTATAGCGAGCAGTACTTC. This sequence joins TRBV19 and TRBJ2-7; D call uncertain. Germline V CDR1 and CDR2: LNHDA, SQIVND (reference sequence). The length of the CDR3 is 11 residues. V lost 4 bases to trimming and J lost 6 bases, with 7 bases between them.

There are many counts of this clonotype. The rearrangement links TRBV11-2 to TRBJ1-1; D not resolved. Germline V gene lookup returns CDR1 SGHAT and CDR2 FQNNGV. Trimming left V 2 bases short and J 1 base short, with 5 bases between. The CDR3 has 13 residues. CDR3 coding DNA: TGTGCCAGCAGCTTACAGGCGAACACTGAAGCTTTCTTT. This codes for CASSLQANTEAFF.

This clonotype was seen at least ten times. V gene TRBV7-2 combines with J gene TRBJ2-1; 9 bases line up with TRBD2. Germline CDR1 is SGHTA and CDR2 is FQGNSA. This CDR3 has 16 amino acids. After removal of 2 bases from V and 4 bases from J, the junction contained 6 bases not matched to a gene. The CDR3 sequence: CASSLWSSGNYNEQFF. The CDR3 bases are TGTGCCAGCAGCTTATGGTCTAGCGGGAATTACAATGAGCAGTTCTTC. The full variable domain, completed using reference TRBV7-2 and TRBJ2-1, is GAGVSQSPSNKVTEKGKDVELRCDPISGHTALYWYRQSLGQGLEFLIYFQGNSAPDKSGLPSDRFSAERTGGSVSTLTIQRTQQEDSAVYLCASSLWSSGNYNEQFFGPGTRLTVL.

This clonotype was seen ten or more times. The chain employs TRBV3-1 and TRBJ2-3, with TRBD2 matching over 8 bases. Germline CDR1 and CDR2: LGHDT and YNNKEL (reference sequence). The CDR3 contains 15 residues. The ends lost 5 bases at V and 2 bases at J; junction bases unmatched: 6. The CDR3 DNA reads TGTGCCAGCAGCGGGGCGGGAGGTCCCACAGATACGCAGTATTTT. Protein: CASSGAGGPTDTQYF.

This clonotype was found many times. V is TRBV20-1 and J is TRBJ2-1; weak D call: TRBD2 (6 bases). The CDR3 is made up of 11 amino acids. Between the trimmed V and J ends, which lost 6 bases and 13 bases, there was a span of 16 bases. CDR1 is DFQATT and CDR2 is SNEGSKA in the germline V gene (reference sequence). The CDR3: CSAPTGEHQFF. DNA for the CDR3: TGCAGTGCCCCCACGGGGGAACATCAGTTCTTC.

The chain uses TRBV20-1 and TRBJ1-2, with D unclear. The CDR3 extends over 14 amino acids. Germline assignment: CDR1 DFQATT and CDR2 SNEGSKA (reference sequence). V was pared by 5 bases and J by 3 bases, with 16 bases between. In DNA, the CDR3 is TGCAGTGCTCAAGAAGGCACCTCGGACTATGGCTACACCTTC. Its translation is CSAQEGTSDYGYTF.

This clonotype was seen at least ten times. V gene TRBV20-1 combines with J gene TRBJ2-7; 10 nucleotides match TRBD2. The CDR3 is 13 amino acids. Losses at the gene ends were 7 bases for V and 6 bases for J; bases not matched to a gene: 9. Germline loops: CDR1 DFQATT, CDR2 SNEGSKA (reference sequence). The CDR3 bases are TGCAGTGGATTCCAGCGGGAGGGTTTCGAGCAGTACTTC. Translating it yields CSGFQREGFEQYF.

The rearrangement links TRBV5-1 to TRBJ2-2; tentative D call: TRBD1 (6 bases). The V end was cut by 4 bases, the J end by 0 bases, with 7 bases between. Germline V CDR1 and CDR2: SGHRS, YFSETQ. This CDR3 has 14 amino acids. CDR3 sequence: CASSRQANTGELFF. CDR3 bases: TGCGCCAGCAGCCGACAGGCGAACACCGGGGAGCTGTTTTTT.

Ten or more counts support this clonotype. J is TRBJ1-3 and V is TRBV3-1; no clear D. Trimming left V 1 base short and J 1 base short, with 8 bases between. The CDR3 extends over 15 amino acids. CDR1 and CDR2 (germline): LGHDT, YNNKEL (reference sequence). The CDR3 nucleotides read TGTGCCAGCAGCCAAGGCTCGCGTTCTGGAAACACCATATATTTT. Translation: CASSQGSRSGNTIYF.

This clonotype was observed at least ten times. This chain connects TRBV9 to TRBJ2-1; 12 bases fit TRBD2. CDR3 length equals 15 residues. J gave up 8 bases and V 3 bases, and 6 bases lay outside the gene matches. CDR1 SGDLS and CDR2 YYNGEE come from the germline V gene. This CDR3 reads CASSATSGRPYEQFF. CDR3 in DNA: TGTGCCAGCAGCGCGACTAGCGGGAGACCCTATGAGCAGTTCTTC.

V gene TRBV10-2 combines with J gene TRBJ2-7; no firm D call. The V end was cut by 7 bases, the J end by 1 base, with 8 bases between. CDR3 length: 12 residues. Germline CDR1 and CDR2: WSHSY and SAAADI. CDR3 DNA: TGCGCCAGCACCAGCCGATCCTACGAGCAGTACTTC. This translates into CASTSRSYEQYF.

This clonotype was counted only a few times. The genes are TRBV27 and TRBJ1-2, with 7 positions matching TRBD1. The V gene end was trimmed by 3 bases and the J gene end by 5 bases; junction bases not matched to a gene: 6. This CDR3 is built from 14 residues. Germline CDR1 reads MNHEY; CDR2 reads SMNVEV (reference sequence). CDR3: CASSLRGPRYGYTF. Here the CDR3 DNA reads TGTGCCAGCAGTTTGAGGGGGCCCCGATATGGCTACACCTTC.

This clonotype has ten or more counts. For the CDR3, the DNA is TGCGCCAGCAGCCTCCTCGCTGGGACTAGCGGGACGGGTGAGCAGTTCTTC. Translation gives CASSLLAGTSGTGEQFF. This chain connects TRBV4-1 to TRBJ2-1; TRBD2 agrees at 13 bases. The CDR3 extends over 17 amino acids. Unmatched junction bases numbered 12, after V lost 4 bases and J lost 9 bases. In germline, CDR1 is MGHRA, CDR2 YSYEKL.

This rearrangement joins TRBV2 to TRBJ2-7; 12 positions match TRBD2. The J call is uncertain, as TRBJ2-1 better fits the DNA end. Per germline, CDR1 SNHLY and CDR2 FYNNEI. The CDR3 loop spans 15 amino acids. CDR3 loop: CASRTTSGSSYEQFF. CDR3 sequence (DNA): TGTGCCAGCAGGACGACTAGCGGGAGCTCCTATGAGCAGTTCTTC.

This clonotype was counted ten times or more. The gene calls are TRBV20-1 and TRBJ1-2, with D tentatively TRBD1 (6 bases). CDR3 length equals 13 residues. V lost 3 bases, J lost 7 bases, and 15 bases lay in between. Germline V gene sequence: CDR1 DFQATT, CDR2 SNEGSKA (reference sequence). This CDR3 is CSAREDRSSGYTF. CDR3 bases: TGCAGTGCTAGGGAAGACAGGTCAAGTGGCTACACCTTC.

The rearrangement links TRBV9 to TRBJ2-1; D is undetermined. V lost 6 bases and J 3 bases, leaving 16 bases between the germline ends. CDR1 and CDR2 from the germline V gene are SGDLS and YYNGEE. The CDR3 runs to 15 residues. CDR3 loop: CASTPEVEFYNEQFF. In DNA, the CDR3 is TGTGCCAGCACCCCAGAGGTGGAGTTCTACAATGAGCAGTTCTTC.

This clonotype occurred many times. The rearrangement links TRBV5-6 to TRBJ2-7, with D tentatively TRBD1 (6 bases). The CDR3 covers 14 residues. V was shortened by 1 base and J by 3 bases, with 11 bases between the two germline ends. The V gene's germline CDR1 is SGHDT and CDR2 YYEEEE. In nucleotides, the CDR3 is TGTGCCAGCAGCTTGTTTGGACAGAACTACGAGCAGTACTTC. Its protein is CASSLFGQNYEQYF.

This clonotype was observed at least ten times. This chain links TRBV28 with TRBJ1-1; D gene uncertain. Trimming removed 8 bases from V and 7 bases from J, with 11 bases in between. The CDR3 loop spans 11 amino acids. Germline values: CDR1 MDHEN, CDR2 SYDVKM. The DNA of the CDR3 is TGTGCCAGCGGGCAGCAGTTTGAAGCTTTCTTT. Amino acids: CASGQQFEAFF.

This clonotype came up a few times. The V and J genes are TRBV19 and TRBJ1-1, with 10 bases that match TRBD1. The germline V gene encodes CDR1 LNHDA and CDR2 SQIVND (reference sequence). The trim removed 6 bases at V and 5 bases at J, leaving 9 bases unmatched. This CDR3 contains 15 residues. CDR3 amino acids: CASSPRGTGVTEAFF. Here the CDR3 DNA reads TGTGCCAGTAGCCCTCGTGGGACAGGGGTGACTGAAGCTTTCTTT.

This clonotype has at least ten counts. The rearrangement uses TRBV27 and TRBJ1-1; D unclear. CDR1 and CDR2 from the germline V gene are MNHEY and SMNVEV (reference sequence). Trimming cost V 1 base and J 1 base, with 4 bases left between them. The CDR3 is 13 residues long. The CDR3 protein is CASSLWQNTEAFF. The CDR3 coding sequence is TGTGCCAGCAGTTTATGGCAGAACACTGAAGCTTTCTTT.